This T cell receptor beta chain was recorded in a study of cytotoxic CD8 clonotypes in ibrutinib-treated CLL. Study background: In all, under twelve patients were relapsed/refractory, fewer than 16 were treatment-naive and approximately 17 were IGHV unmutated.

Germline trimming cut 4 bases from V and 6 bases from J; bases unmatched to any gene: 2. The length of the CDR3 is 13 residues. CDR1 is SGHAT, CDR2 FQNNGV, per germline. Whole-study findings and limits: Public clonotypes, found uncommonly, either contracted or stayed stable on treatment. Clonality (at baseline) was higher than in age-matched healthy donors and tracked circulating CD8+ T-cell counts.

Sequenced by immunoSEQ multiplex PCR; TCRdb stores in-frame clones only, minus some. The data show 200,000 to 250,000 clones, 60% to 80% seen once. With regard to this clone: Its matching antigen is unknown.

Sample: PBMCs, taken after 12 months of ibrutinib treatment. The receptor was isolated from a human donor with chronic lymphocytic leukemia. The rearrangement links TRBV11-2 to TRBJ2-7; 11 bases align to TRBD1. Here the CDR3 reads CASSSGQGGEQYF. DNA for the CDR3: TGTGCCAGCAGCTCGGGACAGGGGGGCGAGCAGTACTTC. The variable domain in full, with the rest retrieved from reference TRBV11-2 and TRBJ2-7, is EAGVAQSPRYKIIEKRQSVAFWCNPISGHATLYWYQQILGQGPKLLIQFQNNGVVDDSQLPKDRFSAERLKGVDSTLKIQPAKLEDSAVYLCASSSGQGGEQYFGPGTRLTVT.